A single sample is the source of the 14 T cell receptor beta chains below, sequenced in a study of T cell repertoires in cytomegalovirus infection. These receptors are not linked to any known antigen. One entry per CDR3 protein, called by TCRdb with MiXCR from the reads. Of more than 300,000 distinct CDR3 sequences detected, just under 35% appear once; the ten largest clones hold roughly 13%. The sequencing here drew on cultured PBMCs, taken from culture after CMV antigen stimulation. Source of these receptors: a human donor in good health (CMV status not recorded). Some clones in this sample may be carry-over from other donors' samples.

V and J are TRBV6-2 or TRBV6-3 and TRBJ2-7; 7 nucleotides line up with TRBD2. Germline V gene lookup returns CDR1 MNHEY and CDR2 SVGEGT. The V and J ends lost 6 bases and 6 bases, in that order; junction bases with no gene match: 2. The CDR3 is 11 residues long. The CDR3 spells CASSERGEQYV. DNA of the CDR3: TGTGCCAGCAGCGAGCGGGGCGAGCAGTACGTC.

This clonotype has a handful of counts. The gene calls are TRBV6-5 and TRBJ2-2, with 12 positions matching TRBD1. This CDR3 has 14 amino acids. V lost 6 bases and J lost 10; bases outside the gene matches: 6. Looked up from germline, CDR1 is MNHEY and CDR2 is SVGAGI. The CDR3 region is CASSPGTGGVELFF. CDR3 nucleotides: TGTGCCAGCAGCCCCGGGACAGGGGGCGTGGAGCTGTTTTTT.

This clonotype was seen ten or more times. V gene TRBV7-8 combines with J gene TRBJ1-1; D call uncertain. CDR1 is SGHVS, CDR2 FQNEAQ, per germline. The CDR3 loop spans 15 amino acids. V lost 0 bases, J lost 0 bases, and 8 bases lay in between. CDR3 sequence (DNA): TGTGCCAGCAGCTTAGCGCTAGGGATGAACACTGAAGCTTTCTTT. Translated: CASSLALGMNTEAFF.

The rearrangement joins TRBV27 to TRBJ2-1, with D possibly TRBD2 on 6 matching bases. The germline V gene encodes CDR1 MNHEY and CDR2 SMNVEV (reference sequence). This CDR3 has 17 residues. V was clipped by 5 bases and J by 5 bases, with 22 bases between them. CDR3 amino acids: CASSPPGLPRFNNEQFF. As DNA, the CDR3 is TGTGCCAGCAGTCCGCCGGGACTCCCACGCTTTAACAATGAGCAGTTCTTC.

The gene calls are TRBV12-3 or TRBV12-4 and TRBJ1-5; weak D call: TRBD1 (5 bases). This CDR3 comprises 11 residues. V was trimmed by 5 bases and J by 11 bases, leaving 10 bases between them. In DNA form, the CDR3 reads TGTGCCAGCAGTGCCCAGGGTTCCCAGCATTTT. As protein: CASSAQGSQHF.

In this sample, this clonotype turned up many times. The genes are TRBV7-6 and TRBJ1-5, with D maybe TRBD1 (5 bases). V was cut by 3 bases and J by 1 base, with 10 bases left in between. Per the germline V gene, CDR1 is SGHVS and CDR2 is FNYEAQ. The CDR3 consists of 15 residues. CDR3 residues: CASSFGQGSNQPQHF. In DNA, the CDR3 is TGTGCCAGCAGCTTCGGGCAGGGAAGCAATCAGCCCCAGCATTTT.

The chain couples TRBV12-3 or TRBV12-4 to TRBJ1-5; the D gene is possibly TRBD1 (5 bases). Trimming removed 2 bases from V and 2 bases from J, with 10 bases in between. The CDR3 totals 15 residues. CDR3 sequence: CASSLIARGNQPQHF. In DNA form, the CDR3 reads TGTGCCAGCAGTTTAATCGCCAGGGGCAATCAGCCCCAGCATTTT.

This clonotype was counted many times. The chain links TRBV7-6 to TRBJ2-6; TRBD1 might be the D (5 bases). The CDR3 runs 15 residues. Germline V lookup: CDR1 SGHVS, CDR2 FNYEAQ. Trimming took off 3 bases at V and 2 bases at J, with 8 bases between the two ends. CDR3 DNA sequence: TGTGCCAGCAGCTTCCCAGGGACTGGGGCCAACGTCCTGACTTTC. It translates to CASSFPGTGANVLTF.

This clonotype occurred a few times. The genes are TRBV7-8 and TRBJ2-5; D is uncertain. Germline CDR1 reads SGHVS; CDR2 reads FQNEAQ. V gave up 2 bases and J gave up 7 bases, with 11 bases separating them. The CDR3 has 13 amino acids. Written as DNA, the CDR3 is TGTGCCAGCAGCTTAAAGGGTTTCGGGACCCAGTACTTC. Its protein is CASSLKGFGTQYF.

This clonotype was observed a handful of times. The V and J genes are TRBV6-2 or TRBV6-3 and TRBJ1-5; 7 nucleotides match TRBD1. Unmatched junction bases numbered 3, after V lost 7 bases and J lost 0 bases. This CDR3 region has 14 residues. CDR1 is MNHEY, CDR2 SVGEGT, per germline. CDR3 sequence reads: CASKQGISNQPQHF. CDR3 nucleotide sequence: TGTGCCAGCAAACAGGGGATTAGCAATCAGCCCCAGCATTTT.

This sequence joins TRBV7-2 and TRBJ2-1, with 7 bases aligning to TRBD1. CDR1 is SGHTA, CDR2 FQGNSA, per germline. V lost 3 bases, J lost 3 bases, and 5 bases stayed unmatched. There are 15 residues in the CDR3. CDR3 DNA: TGTGCCAGCAGCTTTGACAGGGTAAGCTACAATGAGCAGTTCTTC. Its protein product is CASSFDRVSYNEQFF.

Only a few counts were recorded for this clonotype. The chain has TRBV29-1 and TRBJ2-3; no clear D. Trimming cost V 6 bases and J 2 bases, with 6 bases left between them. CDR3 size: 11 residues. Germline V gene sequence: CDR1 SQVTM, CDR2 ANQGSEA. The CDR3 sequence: CSVRNTDTQYF. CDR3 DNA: TGCAGCGTACGGAACACAGATACGCAGTATTTT.

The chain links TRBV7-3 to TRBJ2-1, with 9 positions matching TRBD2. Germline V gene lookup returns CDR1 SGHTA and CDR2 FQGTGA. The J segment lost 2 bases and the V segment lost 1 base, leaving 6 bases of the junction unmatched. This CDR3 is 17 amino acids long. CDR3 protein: CASSLNNLAGPYNEQFF. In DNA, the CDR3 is TGTGCCAGCAGCTTAAACAATCTAGCGGGACCCTACAATGAGCAGTTCTTC.

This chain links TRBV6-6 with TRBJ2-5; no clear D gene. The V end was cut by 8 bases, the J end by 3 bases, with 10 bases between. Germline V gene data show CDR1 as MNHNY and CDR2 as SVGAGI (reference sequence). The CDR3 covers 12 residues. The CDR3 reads CASGNSKETQYF. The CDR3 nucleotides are TGTGCCAGCGGAAACAGTAAAGAGACCCAGTACTTC.